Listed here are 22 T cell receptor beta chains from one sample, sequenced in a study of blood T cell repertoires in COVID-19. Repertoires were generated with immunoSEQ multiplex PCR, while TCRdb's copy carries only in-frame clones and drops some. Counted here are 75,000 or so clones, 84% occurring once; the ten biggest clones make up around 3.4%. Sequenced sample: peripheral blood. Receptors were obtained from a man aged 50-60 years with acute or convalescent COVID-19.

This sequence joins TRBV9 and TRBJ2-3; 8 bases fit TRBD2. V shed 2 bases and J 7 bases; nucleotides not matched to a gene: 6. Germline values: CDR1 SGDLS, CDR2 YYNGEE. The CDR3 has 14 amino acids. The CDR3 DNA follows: TGTGCCAGCAGCGTCTCGGGGGGGAAAAATACGCAGTATTTT. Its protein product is CASSVSGGKNTQYF.

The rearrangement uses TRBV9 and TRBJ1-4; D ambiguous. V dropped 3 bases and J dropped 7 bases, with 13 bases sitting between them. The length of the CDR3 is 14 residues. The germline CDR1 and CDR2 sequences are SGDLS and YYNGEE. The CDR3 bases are TGTGCCAGCAGCGCTGGTGTTGGGCGTGAAAAACTGTTTTTT. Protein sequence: CASSAGVGREKLFF.

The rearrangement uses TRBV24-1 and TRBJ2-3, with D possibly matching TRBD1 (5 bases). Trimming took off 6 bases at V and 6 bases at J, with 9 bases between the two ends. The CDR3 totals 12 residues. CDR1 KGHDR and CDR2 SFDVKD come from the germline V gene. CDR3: CATSTAGDTQYF. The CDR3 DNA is TGTGCCACCAGTACTGCAGGGGATACGCAGTATTTT.

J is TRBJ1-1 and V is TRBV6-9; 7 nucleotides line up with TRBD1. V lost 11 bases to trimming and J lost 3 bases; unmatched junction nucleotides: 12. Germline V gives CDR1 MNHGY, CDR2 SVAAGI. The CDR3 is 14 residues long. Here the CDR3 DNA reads TGTGCCTACGACAGGGTATGTTGGGACACTGAAGCTTTCTTT. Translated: CAYDRVCWDTEAFF.

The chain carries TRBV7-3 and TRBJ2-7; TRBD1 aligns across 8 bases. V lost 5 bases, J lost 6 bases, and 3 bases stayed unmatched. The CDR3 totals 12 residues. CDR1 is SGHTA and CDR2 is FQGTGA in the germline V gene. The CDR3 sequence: CASSEQGGEQYF. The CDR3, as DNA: TGTGCCAGCAGCGAACAGGGGGGCGAGCAGTACTTC.

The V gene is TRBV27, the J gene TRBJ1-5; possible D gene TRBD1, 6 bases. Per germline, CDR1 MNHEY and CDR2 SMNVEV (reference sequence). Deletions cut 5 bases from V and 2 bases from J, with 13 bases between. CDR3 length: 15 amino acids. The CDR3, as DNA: TGTGCCAGCAGTATAGACAGGCTACGCAATCAGCCCCAGCATTTT. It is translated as CASSIDRLRNQPQHF.

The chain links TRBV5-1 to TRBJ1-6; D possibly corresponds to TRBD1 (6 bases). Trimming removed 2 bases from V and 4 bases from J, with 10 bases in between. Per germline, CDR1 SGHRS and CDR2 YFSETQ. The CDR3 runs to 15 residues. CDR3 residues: CASSLQGQYNSPLHF. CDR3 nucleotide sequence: TGCGCCAGCAGCTTACAGGGCCAGTATAATTCACCCCTCCACTTT.

The CDR3 coding sequence is TGTGCCAGCAGCCTAGCGGGAGAGGATAACGAGCAGTACTTC. This encodes CASSLAGEDNEQYF. This chain connects TRBV28 to TRBJ2-7; 10 bases align to TRBD2. This CDR3 spans 14 amino acids. Germline V lookup: CDR1 MDHEN, CDR2 SYDVKM. With 6 bases clipped from V and 5 bases from J, the junction kept 7 bases outside the gene matches.

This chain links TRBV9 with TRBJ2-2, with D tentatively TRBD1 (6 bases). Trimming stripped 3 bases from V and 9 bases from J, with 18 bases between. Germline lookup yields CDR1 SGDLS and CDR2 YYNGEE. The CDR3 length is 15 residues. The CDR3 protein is CASSALGQGLRELFF. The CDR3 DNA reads TGTGCCAGCAGCGCCCTTGGGCAGGGGCTTAGGGAGCTGTTTTTT.

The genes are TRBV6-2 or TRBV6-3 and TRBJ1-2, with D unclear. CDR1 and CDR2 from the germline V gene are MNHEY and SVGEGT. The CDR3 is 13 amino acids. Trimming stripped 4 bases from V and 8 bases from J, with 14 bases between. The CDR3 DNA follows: TGTGCCAGCAGTTCCGGACTTGCGTACGGCTACACCTTC. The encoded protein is CASSSGLAYGYTF.

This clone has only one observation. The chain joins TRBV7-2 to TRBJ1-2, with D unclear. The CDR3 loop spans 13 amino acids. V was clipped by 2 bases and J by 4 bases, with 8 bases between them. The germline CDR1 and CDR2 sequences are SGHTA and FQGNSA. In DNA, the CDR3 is TGTGCCAGCAGCTTACTAACAGTCTATGGCTACACCTTC. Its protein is CASSLLTVYGYTF. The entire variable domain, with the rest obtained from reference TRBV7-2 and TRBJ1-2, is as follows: GAGVSQSPSNKVTEKGKDVELRCDPISGHTALYWYRQSLGQGLEFLIYFQGNSAPDKSGLPSDRFSAERTGGSVSTLTIQRTQQEDSAVYLCASSLLTVYGYTFGSGTRLTVV.

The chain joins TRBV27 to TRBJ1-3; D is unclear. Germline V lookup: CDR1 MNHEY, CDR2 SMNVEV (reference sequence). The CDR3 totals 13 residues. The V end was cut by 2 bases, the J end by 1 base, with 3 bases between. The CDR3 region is CASSLTSGNTIYF. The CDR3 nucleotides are TGTGCCAGCAGTTTAACATCTGGAAACACCATATATTTT.

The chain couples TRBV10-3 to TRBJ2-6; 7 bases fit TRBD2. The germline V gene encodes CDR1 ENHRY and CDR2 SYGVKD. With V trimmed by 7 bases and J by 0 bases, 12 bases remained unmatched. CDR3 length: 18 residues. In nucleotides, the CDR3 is TGTGCCATCACCCCCGTAGAGGGAGGGAGCTCTGGGGCCAACGTCCTGACTTTC. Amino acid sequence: CAITPVEGGSSGANVLTF.

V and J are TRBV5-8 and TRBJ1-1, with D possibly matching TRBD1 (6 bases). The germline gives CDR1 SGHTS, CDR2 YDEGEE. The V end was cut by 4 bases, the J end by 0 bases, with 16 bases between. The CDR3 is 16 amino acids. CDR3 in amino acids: CASSAGRGTLNTEAFF. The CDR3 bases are TGTGCCAGCAGCGCCGGGAGGGGGACTTTGAACACTGAAGCTTTCTTT.

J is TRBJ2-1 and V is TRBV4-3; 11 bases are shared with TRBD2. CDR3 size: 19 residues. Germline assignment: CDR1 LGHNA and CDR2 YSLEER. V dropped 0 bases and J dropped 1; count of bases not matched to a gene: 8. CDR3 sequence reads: CASSQDRLAGGISYNEQFF. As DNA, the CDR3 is TGCGCCAGCAGCCAAGATCGTCTAGCGGGGGGCATATCCTACAATGAGCAGTTCTTC.

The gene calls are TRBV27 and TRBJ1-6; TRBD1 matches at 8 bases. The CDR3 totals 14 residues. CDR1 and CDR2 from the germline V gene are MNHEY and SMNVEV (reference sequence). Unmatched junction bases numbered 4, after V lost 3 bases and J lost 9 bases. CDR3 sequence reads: CASSLDRVTSPLHF. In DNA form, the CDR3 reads TGTGCCAGCAGTTTGGACAGGGTTACTTCACCCCTCCACTTT.

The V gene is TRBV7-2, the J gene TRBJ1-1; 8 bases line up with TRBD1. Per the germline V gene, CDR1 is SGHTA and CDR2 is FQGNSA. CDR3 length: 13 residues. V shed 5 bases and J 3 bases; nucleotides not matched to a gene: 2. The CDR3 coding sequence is TGTGCCAGCAGCACACAGGGGGACACTGAAGCTTTCTTT. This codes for CASSTQGDTEAFF.

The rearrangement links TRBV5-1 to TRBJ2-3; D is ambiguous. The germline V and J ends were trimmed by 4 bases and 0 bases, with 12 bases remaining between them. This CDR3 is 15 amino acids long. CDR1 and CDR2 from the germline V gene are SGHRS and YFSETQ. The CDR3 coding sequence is TGCGCCAGCAGCCCCCGAGGAACTAGCACAGATACGCAGTATTTT. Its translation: CASSPRGTSTDTQYF.

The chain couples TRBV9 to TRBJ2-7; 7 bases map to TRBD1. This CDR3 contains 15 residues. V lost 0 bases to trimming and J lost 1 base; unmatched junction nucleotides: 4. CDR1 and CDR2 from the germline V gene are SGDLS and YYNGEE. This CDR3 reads CASSVEGTASYEQYF. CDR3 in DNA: TGTGCCAGCAGCGTAGAGGGGACAGCTTCCTACGAGCAGTACTTC.

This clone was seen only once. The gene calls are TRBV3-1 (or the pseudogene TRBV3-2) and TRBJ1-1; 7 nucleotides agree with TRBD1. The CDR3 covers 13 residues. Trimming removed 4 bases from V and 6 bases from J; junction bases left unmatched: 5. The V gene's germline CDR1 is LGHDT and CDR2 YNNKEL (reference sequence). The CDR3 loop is CASSPRQGAEAFF. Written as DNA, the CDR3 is TGTGCCAGCAGCCCCCGACAGGGCGCTGAAGCTTTCTTT.

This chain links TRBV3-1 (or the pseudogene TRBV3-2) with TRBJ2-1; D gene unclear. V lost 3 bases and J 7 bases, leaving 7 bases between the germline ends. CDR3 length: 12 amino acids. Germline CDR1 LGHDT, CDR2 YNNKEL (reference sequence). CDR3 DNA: TGTGCCAGCAGCCACCGTATGAATGAGCAGTTCTTC. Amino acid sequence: CASSHRMNEQFF.

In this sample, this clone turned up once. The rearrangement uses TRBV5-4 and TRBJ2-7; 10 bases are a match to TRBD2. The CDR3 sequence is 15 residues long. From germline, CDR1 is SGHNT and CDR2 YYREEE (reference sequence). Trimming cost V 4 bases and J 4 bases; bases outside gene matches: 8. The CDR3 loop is CASSESLAGVYEQYF. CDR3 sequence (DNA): TGTGCCAGCAGCGAGAGTCTAGCGGGAGTGTACGAGCAGTACTTC.